The clone carrying this T cell receptor (beta chain) has just a few counts. Its antigen is not known. In germline, CDR1 is LNHNV, CDR2 YYDKDF (reference sequence). This CDR3 has 14 amino acids. The ends lost 3 bases at V and 7 bases at J; junction bases unmatched: 5. This specimen belongs to a study of CD8 T cells in ankylosing spondylitis. Study-level findings and limits: Clones tied to disease were said to be significantly enriched in matched ankylosing spondylitis synovial fluid.

It was by quantitative 5'-RACE with molecular barcodes that TCR beta libraries were made. A single record per CDR3 protein comes from TCRdb applying MiXCR to the 5' RACE reads. The repertoire consists of just under 350,000 distinct CDR3 sequences, with roughly 14% occurring once and the leading ten covering less than 1.1%. The receptor comes from a male donor with ankylosing spondylitis or in good health (not recorded which). The sample was blood, either unsorted or a sorted T cell fraction (not recorded which). The V call is TRBV15, the J call TRBJ2-4; 8 bases map to TRBD1. CDR3 sequence reads: CATSSDRGRNIQYF. The CDR3 DNA is TGTGCCACCAGCAGCGACAGGGGAAGGAACATTCAGTACTTC.